Each of the 31 T cell receptor beta chains below was sequenced from the same sample in a study of spatial heterogeneity in lung cancer. Whole-study results and caveats: In tumors, expanded intratumoral alpha and beta TCR counts tracked mutation counts.

TCRdb re-called the 5' RACE reads with MiXCR, one entry per CDR3 protein. The data contain 4,500 to 7,000 distinct CDR3 sequences, approximately 4.8% of them singletons. Time point denoted: sample taken at primary tumor resection. The antigens of these receptors remain unknown. This material consisted of lung tumor tissue, taken at surgery. Every receptor here comes from a male donor with early-stage non-small cell lung cancer.

The sample holds many counts of this clonotype. The chain carries TRBV5-1 and TRBJ2-1; D ambiguous. The CDR3 extends over 13 amino acids. V was clipped by 0 bases and J by 5 bases, with 6 bases between them. Germline CDR1 and CDR2: SGHRS and YFSETQ. The CDR3 here is CASSLDANNEQFF. CDR3 in DNA: TGCGCCAGCAGCTTGGATGCAAACAATGAGCAGTTCTTC.

This clonotype occurred many times. This chain uses TRBV2 with TRBJ2-5, with TRBD2 matching over 7 bases. V dropped 6 bases and J dropped 3; count of bases not matched to a gene: 7. Per germline, CDR1 SNHLY and CDR2 FYNNEI. The CDR3 contains 14 residues. The CDR3 is CASSVTSLEETQYF. The CDR3 bases are TGTGCCAGCAGCGTGACTAGCTTGGAAGAGACCCAGTACTTC.

Sample share makes this clonotype large. This chain links TRBV9 with TRBJ2-2, with D perhaps matching TRBD2 (6 bases). This CDR3 region has 14 residues. Deletions cut 0 bases from V and 5 bases from J, with 8 bases between. Germline values: CDR1 SGDLS, CDR2 YYNGEE. CDR3 loop: CASSVARETGELFF. The CDR3 nucleotides read TGTGCCAGCAGCGTAGCCCGGGAGACCGGGGAGCTGTTTTTT.

This clonotype appeared many times. The chain couples TRBV6-2 or TRBV6-3 to TRBJ2-1, with D possibly being TRBD2 (7 bases). The V end was cut by 11 bases, the J end by 4 bases, with 12 bases between. This CDR3 has 12 amino acids. CDR1 MNHEY and CDR2 SVGEGT come from the germline V gene. CDR3 nucleotides: TGTGCCGGGGGGGGGCCGTACAATGAGCAGTTCTTC. It yields the protein CAGGGPYNEQFF.

This clonotype was counted ten times or more. The chain links TRBV5-1 to TRBJ2-7; 7 bases map to TRBD1. V was pared by 4 bases and J by 1 base, with 14 bases of the junction left unmatched. The CDR3 consists of 17 residues. Germline V lookup: CDR1 SGHRS, CDR2 YFSETQ. The CDR3 loop reads CASSQGGRTGPSYEQYF. Here the CDR3 DNA reads TGCGCCAGCAGCCAAGGGGGTCGGACAGGACCTTCCTACGAGCAGTACTTC.

This clonotype was recorded at least ten times. The gene calls are TRBV10-3 and TRBJ2-5, with D unresolved. CDR3 length equals 12 residues. CDR1 and CDR2 from the germline V gene are ENHRY and SYGVKD. Trimming pared 0 bases from V and 4 bases from J, leaving 3 bases between. CDR3 in DNA: TGTGCCATCAGTGAGTCGAGAGAGACCCAGTACTTC. Translating gives CAISESRETQYF.

This clonotype was detected many times. V usage is TRBV19 and J usage is TRBJ2-1; D might be TRBD1 (7 bases). Per the germline V gene, CDR1 is LNHDA and CDR2 is SQIVND (reference sequence). The V gene lost 2 bases and the J gene lost 5 bases, with 13 bases spanning the gap. There are 15 residues in the CDR3. Written as DNA, the CDR3 is TGTGCCAGTAGTATACAGGGGGGCCGAAACAATGAGCAGTTCTTC. Translated: CASSIQGGRNNEQFF.

Sample share makes this clonotype medium-sized. The V call is TRBV20-1, the J call TRBJ2-1; D not certain. Germline lookup yields CDR1 DFQATT and CDR2 SNEGSKA (reference sequence). With 0 bases removed from V and 5 bases from J, the gap between germline ends came to 14 bases. The CDR3 covers 15 residues. CDR3 residues: CSARDMAYWDNEQFF. Here the CDR3 DNA reads TGCAGTGCTAGAGATATGGCTTACTGGGACAATGAGCAGTTCTTC.

This clonotype was seen at least ten times. J is TRBJ2-1 and V is TRBV19; D is possibly TRBD2 (5 bases). V was shortened by 5 bases and J by 8 bases, with 16 bases between the two germline ends. The germline CDR1 and CDR2 sequences are LNHDA and SQIVND (reference sequence). The CDR3 length is 14 residues. CDR3 nucleotides: TGTGCCAGTAGTCAAAGCGGTCCCCTCGATGAGCAGTTCTTC. Amino acid sequence: CASSQSGPLDEQFF.

This clonotype was detected many times. The V gene is TRBV6-5, the J gene TRBJ2-7; weak D call: TRBD1 (5 bases). V lost 3 bases and J lost 9, with 9 bases in between. This CDR3 spans 11 amino acids. CDR1 and CDR2 from the germline V gene are MNHEY and SVGAGI. The CDR3: CASSYGTGQYF. The CDR3 DNA sequence: TGTGCCAGCAGTTATGGAACAGGGCAGTACTTC.

This clonotype was observed at least ten times. The CDR3 sequence is CASSSQYQETQYF. CDR3 nucleotides: TGTGCCAGCAGCTCCCAGTATCAAGAGACCCAGTACTTC. The chain recombines TRBV7-3 with TRBJ2-5; the D is unclear. CDR1 is SGHTA, CDR2 FQGTGA, per germline. V was clipped by 4 bases and J by 2 bases, with 8 bases between them. The CDR3 has 13 residues.

By its share, this clonotype is medium-sized. This chain uses TRBV7-8 with TRBJ2-7; TRBD1 matches at 8 bases. The CDR3 has 13 residues. CDR1 and CDR2 (germline): SGHVS, FQNEAQ. Losses at the gene ends were 5 bases for V and 2 bases for J; bases not matched to a gene: 2. This CDR3 is CASSVGQAYEQYF. CDR3 sequence (DNA): TGTGCCAGCAGCGTGGGACAGGCCTACGAGCAGTACTTC.

This clonotype ranks as large. J is TRBJ1-6 and V is TRBV4-1; 10 positions agree with TRBD1. The J segment lost 9 bases and the V segment lost 5 bases, leaving 7 bases of the junction unmatched. This CDR3 has 15 residues. Germline assignment: CDR1 MGHRA and CDR2 YSYEKL. The CDR3 DNA reads TGCGCCAGCAGCGAAATGGACAGGGGGGGTTCACCCCTCCACTTT. Its translation: CASSEMDRGGSPLHF.

This clonotype was recorded at least ten times. This chain links TRBV7-9 with TRBJ2-3; 12 bases agree with TRBD2. The CDR3 spans 16 residues. V lost 5 bases, J lost 6 bases, and 9 bases stayed unmatched. Germline CDR1 SEHNR, CDR2 FQNEAQ (reference sequence). The CDR3 bases are TGTGCCAGCAGCGCCCGGCTAGCGGGAGGGCCGGATACGCAGTATTTT. Translation: CASSARLAGGPDTQYF.

This clonotype has ten or more counts. V is TRBV27 and J is TRBJ2-2, with 8 bases fitting TRBD2. Germline assignment: CDR1 MNHEY and CDR2 SMNVEV (reference sequence). This CDR3 is 15 amino acids long. Germline trimming cut 6 bases from V and 3 bases from J; bases unmatched to any gene: 6. The CDR3 is CASSRSGAYTGELFF. CDR3 coding DNA: TGTGCCAGCAGCCGTAGCGGGGCTTACACCGGGGAGCTGTTTTTT.

This clonotype was seen many times. The gene calls are TRBV7-6 and TRBJ2-5; a weak D match, TRBD2 (5 bases). Trimming took 1 base from V and 4 from J, leaving 10 bases between them. The CDR3 has 14 amino acids. In germline, CDR1 is SGHVS, CDR2 FNYEAQ. The CDR3 loop is CASSLGGVLETQYF. In DNA form, the CDR3 reads TGTGCCAGCAGCTTAGGGGGAGTACTAGAGACCCAGTACTTC.

This clonotype was observed many times. The chain uses TRBV28 and TRBJ2-1; 8 nucleotides agree with TRBD2. V was pared by 6 bases and J by 0 bases, with 4 bases of the junction left unmatched. The CDR3 spans 15 residues. Germline V gene lookup returns CDR1 MDHEN and CDR2 SYDVKM. CDR3 protein: CASSPGGSSYNEQFF. Here the CDR3 DNA reads TGTGCCAGCAGCCCGGGGGGGAGCTCCTACAATGAGCAGTTCTTC.

This clonotype appeared many times. V is TRBV20-1 and J is TRBJ2-1; D is perhaps TRBD2 (5 bases). The CDR3 loop spans 11 amino acids. Trimming stripped 4 bases from V and 7 bases from J, with 8 bases between. Germline CDR1 is DFQATT and CDR2 is SNEGSKA (reference sequence). The CDR3 DNA is TGCAGTGCTACTAGCTGGAATGAGCAGTTCTTC. Translation: CSATSWNEQFF.

This clonotype was detected ten times or more. This rearrangement joins TRBV29-1 to TRBJ2-3; maybe TRBD1 (5 bases). This CDR3 contains 10 residues. Germline V CDR1 and CDR2: SQVTM, ANQGSEA. The V gene lost 7 bases and the J gene lost 8 bases, with 10 bases spanning the gap. The CDR3 bases are TGCAGCGGGACACTGGGTACGCAGTATTTT. Translated, it gives CSGTLGTQYF.

This clonotype rates as medium-sized (0.01 to 0.1%). V gene TRBV7-9 combines with J gene TRBJ2-3; D call uncertain. The CDR3 extends over 13 amino acids. CDR1 SEHNR and CDR2 FQNEAQ come from the germline V gene (reference sequence). Trimming cost V 6 bases and J 2 bases, with 9 bases left between them. The CDR3 region has the DNA TGTGCCAGCAGTGGAATAAACACAGATACGCAGTATTTT. As protein: CASSGINTDTQYF.

The V and J genes are TRBV20-1 and TRBJ2-1; D gene uncertain. Germline-derived CDR1 and CDR2 are DFQATT and SNEGSKA (reference sequence). There are 14 residues in the CDR3. Trimming shortened V by 7 bases and J by 0 bases, and 13 bases separated the two germline ends. DNA for the CDR3: TGCAGTGTACCTCCCCGGAGCTCCTACAATGAGCAGTTCTTC. This sequence encodes CSVPPRSSYNEQFF.

In this sample, this clonotype turned up many times. The chain links TRBV30 to TRBJ2-5; 8 nucleotides align to TRBD2. The CDR3 is made up of 13 amino acids. J was trimmed by 4 bases and V by 4 bases; bases with no gene match: 5. Germline values: CDR1 GTSNPN, CDR2 SVGIG (reference sequence). For the CDR3, the DNA is TGTGCCTGGATAGGACGGGGGGGAGAGACCCAGTACTTC. Translated, it gives CAWIGRGGETQYF. The whole variable domain, filled in from reference TRBV30 and TRBJ2-5, reads SQTIHQWPATLVQPVGSPLSLECTVEGTSNPNLYWYRQAAGRGLQLLFYSVGIGQISSEVPQNLSASRPQDRQFILSSKKLLLSDSGFYLCAWIGRGGETQYFGPGTRLLVL.

By its share, this clonotype is medium-sized. V gene TRBV7-9 combines with J gene TRBJ2-3; D is ambiguous. This CDR3 is 11 amino acids long. In germline, CDR1 is SEHNR, CDR2 FQNEAQ (reference sequence). Deletions cut 8 bases from V and 7 bases from J, with 10 bases between. CDR3 in amino acids: CASVGRYTQYF. The CDR3 coding sequence is TGTGCCAGCGTCGGACGGTATACGCAGTATTTT.

This clonotype ranks as medium-sized. This sequence joins TRBV19 and TRBJ2-5, with D perhaps TRBD2 (6 bases). The CDR3 covers 15 residues. Trimming cost V 3 bases and J 1 base, with 12 bases left between them. Germline-derived CDR1 and CDR2 are LNHDA and SQIVND (reference sequence). CDR3 region: CASSMRRGVQETQYF. The CDR3 region has the DNA TGTGCCAGTAGTATGCGGCGGGGAGTCCAAGAGACCCAGTACTTC.

By frequency in the sample, this clonotype is hyperexpanded. This chain joins TRBV14 and TRBJ2-2; D is undetermined. V lost 3 bases and J lost 3, with 5 bases in between. Germline assignment: CDR1 SGHDN and CDR2 FVKESK. The CDR3 has 13 amino acids. CDR3 amino acids: CASSQYYTGELFF. The CDR3 DNA follows: TGTGCCAGCAGCCAGTATTACACCGGGGAGCTGTTTTTT.

This clonotype qualifies as medium-sized. The genes are TRBV10-3 and TRBJ2-7; 15 nucleotides line up with TRBD2. The germline CDR1 and CDR2 sequences are ENHRY and SYGVKD. This CDR3 is built from 16 residues. V lost 3 bases and J lost 5; bases outside the gene matches: 5. DNA of the CDR3: TGTGCCATCAGTGAAGGGACTAGCGGGAGGAGGGACGAGCAGTACTTC. Amino acids: CAISEGTSGRRDEQYF.

DNA of the CDR3: TGTGCCACCAGTCCCAGGGGGACAGGGAACACCGGGGAGCTGTTTTTT. This codes for CATSPRGTGNTGELFF. The V call is TRBV24-1, the J call TRBJ2-2, with TRBD1 matching 8 bases. Trimming took 6 bases from V and 1 from J; bases not matched to a gene: 6. The CDR3 spans 16 residues. Germline-derived CDR1 and CDR2 are KGHDR and SFDVKD.

This clonotype is categorized as medium-sized. V and J are TRBV11-2 and TRBJ1-3, with no clear D. The CDR3 sequence is 13 residues long. In germline, CDR1 is SGHAT, CDR2 FQNNGV. Trimming pared 5 bases from V and 3 bases from J, leaving 8 bases between. CDR3 bases: TGTGCCAGCAGCGAACGACTTGGAAACACCATATATTTT. This translates into CASSERLGNTIYF.

The sample holds many counts of this clonotype. This sequence joins TRBV20-1 and TRBJ2-7; D not certain. This CDR3 is 11 amino acids long. V lost 1 base and J lost 4, with 5 bases in between. Germline CDR1 is DFQATT and CDR2 is SNEGSKA (reference sequence). CDR3 loop: CSARGDYEQYF. The CDR3 DNA is TGCAGTGCTAGAGGGGATTACGAGCAGTACTTC.

This clonotype rates as medium-sized (0.01 to 0.1%). The rearrangement uses TRBV5-1 and TRBJ2-5, with D tentatively TRBD1 (6 bases). Germline CDR1 is SGHRS and CDR2 is YFSETQ. The V end lost 1 base, the J end lost 5 bases, and 12 bases lay between the germline ends. The CDR3 runs 14 residues. The DNA of the CDR3 is TGCGCCAGCAGCTTGACAGGGATCACCGAGACCCAGTACTTC. Its protein product is CASSLTGITETQYF.

The table lists this clonotype with many counts. The chain joins TRBV24-1 to TRBJ2-3, with D maybe TRBD1 (5 bases). V lost 5 bases and J lost 6, with 14 bases in between. CDR1 is KGHDR and CDR2 is SFDVKD in the germline V gene. There are 14 residues in the CDR3. CDR3 sequence: CATSAGFAGDTQYF. The DNA for the CDR3 is TGTGCCACCAGTGCGGGTTTTGCAGGGGATACGCAGTATTTT.